This passage covers 26 T cell receptor beta chains from one sample sequenced in a study of T cells in Graves' hyperthyroidism and ophthalmopathy. Authors of the study amplified TCR beta CDR3 regions from RNA transcripts. Carried out on the TCR CDR3, a first-round RT-PCR used the HTBI primer set. Each CDR3 protein gets one entry after TCRdb re-called the multiplex PCR reads with MiXCR. The table includes more than 550,000 distinct CDR3 sequences, about 45% detected once. Material: peripheral blood or thyroid tissue (not recorded which). These receptors were obtained from an adult man with Graves' disease, either hyperthyroidism or ophthalmopathy (not recorded which).

A note on this clonotype: A much bigger clone sits one base away, suggesting this may be a read error. The CDR3 bases are TGTGCCAGCAGCTTAGGTGGAGGAGACGCCATATATTTT. It specifies CASSLGGGDAIYF. The V call is TRBV11-2, the J call TRBJ1-3, with no clear D. The germline gives CDR1 SGHAT, CDR2 FQNNGV. V was clipped by 1 base and J by 11 bases, with 12 bases between them. This CDR3 contains 13 residues.

There are many counts of this clonotype. The chain uses TRBV19 and TRBJ1-2, with 7 bases identical to TRBD1. Germline CDR1 LNHDA, CDR2 SQIVND (reference sequence). The CDR3 covers 13 residues. J was trimmed by 3 bases and V by 4 bases; bases with no gene match: 2. The CDR3 DNA reads TGTGCCAGTAGTACACAGGGGTACTATGGCTACACCTTC. It specifies CASSTQGYYGYTF.

Ten or more counts support this clonotype. V and J are TRBV7-9 and TRBJ1-3; no firm D call. Germline V CDR1 and CDR2: SEHNR, FQNEAQ (reference sequence). Between the trimmed V and J ends, which lost 0 bases and 4 bases, there was a span of 10 bases. This CDR3 is 15 amino acids long. The DNA of the CDR3 is TGTGCCAGCAGCTTAGCACCCAGCGACGGAAACACCATATATTTT. This gives the protein CASSLAPSDGNTIYF.

On this clonotype: This clone may be a read error of a much larger clone one base away. The chain carries TRBV6-1 and TRBJ2-7; the match to TRBD2 covers 7 bases. The CDR3 contains 13 residues. Looked up from germline, CDR1 is MNHNS and CDR2 is SASEGT. The V and J ends lost 5 bases and 5 bases, in that order; junction bases with no gene match: 6. CDR3 in amino acids: CASSRRENNEQYF. Written as DNA, the CDR3 is TGTGCCAGCAGTAGGCGGGAGAACAACGAGCAGTACTTC.

There are a few counts of this clonotype. This rearrangement joins TRBV2 to TRBJ2-7; TRBD1 matches 9 bases. The CDR3 has 14 amino acids. CDR1 is SNHLY and CDR2 is FYNNEI in the germline V gene. Trimming took 6 bases from V and 5 from J; bases not matched to a gene: 8. CDR3 sequence (DNA): TGTGCCAGCAGCCCCTCCGGGACAGGGAACGAGCAGTACTTC. Its protein product is CASSPSGTGNEQYF.

V gene TRBV15 combines with J gene TRBJ1-3; D unclear. Trimming shortened V by 1 base and J by 3 bases, and 7 bases separated the two germline ends. The CDR3 runs 14 residues. In germline, CDR1 is LNHNV, CDR2 YYDKDF (reference sequence). The DNA for the CDR3 is TGTGCCACCAGCAGAGTGCTGAATGGAAACACCATATATTTT. It codes for CATSRVLNGNTIYF.

This clonotype has only a few counts. This chain uses TRBV29-1 with TRBJ1-5, with D possibly being TRBD1 (5 bases). This CDR3 spans 16 amino acids. CDR1 and CDR2 (germline): SQVTM, ANQGSEA. V was trimmed by 6 bases and J by 4 bases, leaving 22 bases between them. In nucleotides, the CDR3 is TGCAGCGTCACCTTGTCAGGGAATTCACGGAATCAGCCCCAGCATTTT. This encodes CSVTLSGNSRNQPQHF. The full variable domain, completed using reference TRBV29-1 and TRBJ1-5, is SAVISQKPSRDICQRGTSLTIQCQVDSQVTMMFWYRQQPGQSLTLIATANQGSEATYESGFVIDKFPISRPNLTFSTLTVSNMSPEDSSIYLCSVTLSGNSRNQPQHFGDGTRLSIL.

This clonotype was seen only once. The rearrangement links TRBV5-1 to TRBJ1-4, with unresolved D. V gave up 0 bases and J gave up 4 bases, with 10 bases separating them. Per the germline V gene, CDR1 is SGHRS and CDR2 is YFSETQ. The CDR3 is 15 residues long. The CDR3 is CASSLDGGVNEKLFF. In DNA, the CDR3 is TGCGCCAGCAGCTTGGACGGCGGGGTTAATGAAAAACTGTTTTTT.

V is TRBV10-3 and J is TRBJ1-5; a possible D gene is TRBD1 (6 bases). CDR1 ENHRY and CDR2 SYGVKD come from the germline V gene. V was shortened by 4 bases and J by 4 bases, with 8 bases between the two germline ends. The CDR3 length is 13 residues. The chain's CDR3 is CAISGGQNQPQHF. Written as DNA, the CDR3 is TGTGCCATCAGTGGAGGACAGAATCAGCCCCAGCATTTT.

This chain joins TRBV19 and TRBJ1-1, with 9 bases fitting TRBD1. V shed 10 bases, J shed 4 bases, and the junction held 19 bases outside the gene matches. Germline assignment: CDR1 LNHDA and CDR2 SQIVND (reference sequence). The CDR3 is 17 residues long. CDR3 sequence: CATHFTGQGVYVTEAFF. In nucleotides, the CDR3 is TGTGCCACCCACTTCACGGGACAGGGCGTTTACGTCACTGAAGCTTTCTTT.

The chain uses TRBV20-1 and TRBJ1-1, with TRBD1 matching 10 bases. Germline-derived CDR1 and CDR2 are DFQATT and SNEGSKA (reference sequence). Trimming removed 4 bases from V and 4 bases from J; junction bases left unmatched: 6. This CDR3 has 14 residues. CDR3 DNA: TGCAGTGCTACCCGACAGGGGGCCGGCACTGAAGCTTTCTTT. This encodes CSATRQGAGTEAFF.

The chain links TRBV11-2 to TRBJ2-7, with D hard to call. Trimming took 5 bases from V and 2 from J, leaving 16 bases between them. CDR3 length equals 15 residues. Per the germline V gene, CDR1 is SGHAT and CDR2 is FQNNGV. CDR3 nucleotides: TGTGCCAGCAGCCCAGTGGTAGAATCCGCCTACGAGCAGTACTTC. The encoded protein is CASSPVVESAYEQYF. The full variable domain, completed using reference TRBV11-2 and TRBJ2-7, is EAGVAQSPRYKIIEKRQSVAFWCNPISGHATLYWYQQILGQGPKLLIQFQNNGVVDDSQLPKDRFSAERLKGVDSTLKIQPAKLEDSAVYLCASSPVVESAYEQYFGPGTRLTVT.

The chain couples TRBV6-6 to TRBJ1-2, with TRBD1 identical over 7 bases. This CDR3 has 15 residues. Trimming at V came to 5 bases and at J to 4 bases, leaving 10 bases not matched to a gene. Germline V CDR1 and CDR2: MNHNY, SVGAGI (reference sequence). The CDR3 DNA is TGTGCCAGCAGTGAACCTACAGGGGCGGGCTATGGCTACACCTTC. Protein sequence: CASSEPTGAGYGYTF.

The CDR3 loop is CASTGQAGEKLFF. CDR3 in DNA: TGTGCCAGTACGGGACAGGCAGGTGAAAAACTGTTTTTT. The rearrangement links TRBV2 to TRBJ1-4, with 8 bases identical to TRBD1. Per germline, CDR1 SNHLY and CDR2 FYNNEI. J was trimmed by 7 bases and V by 9 bases; bases with no gene match: 7. CDR3 length: 13 amino acids.

This clonotype was found many times. The chain carries TRBV7-9 and TRBJ2-5, with TRBD1 matching over 8 bases. The V gene end was trimmed by 5 bases and the J gene end by 0 bases; junction bases not matched to a gene: 11. There are 17 residues in the CDR3. Germline values: CDR1 SEHNR, CDR2 FQNEAQ (reference sequence). The CDR3 region is CASSPRRTGQDQETQYF. CDR3 bases: TGTGCCAGCAGCCCCCGCCGAACGGGACAGGACCAAGAGACCCAGTACTTC.

This rearrangement joins TRBV12-3 or TRBV12-4 to TRBJ1-6, with unresolved D. CDR3 length equals 12 residues. Deletions cut 3 bases from V and 10 bases from J, with 7 bases between. The CDR3 DNA is TGTGCCAGCAGTTTTACAAACTCACCCCTCCACTTT. It translates to CASSFTNSPLHF.

V is TRBV15 and J is TRBJ1-2; TRBD1 agrees at 9 bases. CDR3 length equals 15 residues. CDR1 and CDR2 (germline): LNHNV, YYDKDF (reference sequence). With V trimmed by 8 bases and J by 8 bases, 15 bases remained unmatched. The CDR3 here is CATAEYGTGFSGYTF. CDR3 coding DNA: TGTGCCACCGCGGAGTACGGGACAGGGTTTTCCGGCTACACCTTC.

The chain joins TRBV20-1 to TRBJ1-5; D remains unclear. Germline CDR1 DFQATT, CDR2 SNEGSKA (reference sequence). V was cut by 2 bases and J by 5 bases, with 10 bases left in between. The CDR3 totals 13 residues. The CDR3 coding sequence is TGCAGTGCTAGACGCGTCAGCCATCAGCCCCAGCATTTT. Its protein is CSARRVSHQPQHF.

This clonotype has a count of ten or more. The gene calls are TRBV2 and TRBJ2-7, with D unresolved. The CDR3 length is 16 residues. In germline, CDR1 is SNHLY, CDR2 FYNNEI. V dropped 1 base and J dropped 1 base, with 14 bases sitting between them. The CDR3, as DNA: TGTGCCAGCAGTGAAGAGGCCCCCGTCCAATCCTACGAGCAGTACTTC. Its protein is CASSEEAPVQSYEQYF.

This clonotype was picked up a small number of times. The V and J genes are TRBV5-1 and TRBJ2-2; 9 bases fit TRBD1. The CDR3 contains 17 residues. The V gene end was trimmed by 1 base and the J gene end by 0 bases; junction bases not matched to a gene: 4. Germline values: CDR1 SGHRS, CDR2 YFSETQ. The CDR3 spells CASSLSQGAANTGELFF. The CDR3 DNA is TGCGCCAGCAGCTTGTCACAGGGGGCGGCGAACACCGGGGAGCTGTTTTTT.

This chain links TRBV7-9 with TRBJ1-1; 7 positions agree with TRBD1. CDR1 is SEHNR, CDR2 FQNEAQ, per germline (reference sequence). The V gene end was trimmed by 1 base and the J gene end by 6 bases; junction bases not matched to a gene: 5. This CDR3 has 14 amino acids. CDR3 in DNA: TGTGCCAGCAGCTTAGGGCCAGACAGGGCTGAAGCTTTCTTT. It specifies CASSLGPDRAEAFF.

J is TRBJ1-1 and V is TRBV9; unclear D gene. Germline V lookup: CDR1 SGDLS, CDR2 YYNGEE. V lost 4 bases and J 0 bases, leaving 10 bases between the germline ends. The CDR3 totals 14 residues. The CDR3: CASSPSLVNTEAFF. The DNA of the CDR3 is TGTGCCAGCAGCCCGAGTTTGGTGAACACTGAAGCTTTCTTT.

The gene calls are TRBV20-1 and TRBJ2-7; 7 bases agree with TRBD1. The CDR3 contains 13 residues. V shed 4 bases and J 3 bases; nucleotides not matched to a gene: 6. From germline, CDR1 is DFQATT and CDR2 SNEGSKA (reference sequence). CDR3 amino acids: CSAIIQGDYEQYF. CDR3 DNA sequence: TGCAGTGCTATAATCCAGGGGGACTACGAGCAGTACTTC.

This clonotype was counted many times. The rearrangement joins TRBV7-8 to TRBJ2-7; 8 bases are shared with TRBD1. V dropped 5 bases and J dropped 4; count of bases not matched to a gene: 4. The germline V gene encodes CDR1 SGHVS and CDR2 FQNEAQ. This CDR3 contains 13 residues. The CDR3 region is CASSPRTGYEQYF. Written as DNA, the CDR3 is TGTGCCAGCAGCCCCCGGACAGGGTACGAGCAGTACTTC.

J is TRBJ2-5 and V is TRBV4-2; a possible D gene is TRBD1 (6 bases). CDR3 length: 16 amino acids. V shed 4 bases and J shed 5 bases, with 20 bases lying between them. The germline CDR1 and CDR2 sequences are LGHNA and YNFKEQ. CDR3: CASSLTPTGRGETQYF. CDR3 DNA: TGTGCCAGCAGCCTAACCCCTACAGGGAGAGGCGAGACCCAGTACTTC.

The gene calls are TRBV24-1 and TRBJ1-1; possibly TRBD1 for D (6 bases). With 7 bases removed from V and 1 base from J, the gap between germline ends came to 12 bases. This CDR3 has 14 residues. Germline assignment: CDR1 KGHDR and CDR2 SFDVKD. CDR3 coding DNA: TGTGCCACCAGGGGGGGGGGCTGGAACACTGAAGCTTTCTTT. This gives the protein CATRGGGWNTEAFF.